The clone carrying this T cell receptor beta chain appeared once. The data are from a study of blood T cell repertoires in COVID-19. Study-wide background: Both acute and convalescent COVID-19 samples were obtained from the United States, Italy and Spain. Nucleic acid was either cDNA or gDNA, and it came from T cells, B-cell-depleted T cells, or PBMCs.

In terms of age and location, participants ranged from about 18 to 89 years and lived in about 25 US areas. V was clipped by 8 bases and J by 7 bases; unmatched bases: 9. The CDR3 has 15 amino acids. From germline, CDR1 is MNHEY and CDR2 SVGAGI. The assay was immunoSEQ multiplex PCR, and TCRdb's table has in-frame clones only and misses some. Of roughly 500,000 clones in the sample, 88% are singletons; the top ten hold around 7.9%. The source of this sequence is a woman aged 60-70 years who had recovered from COVID-19. Sequenced sample: PBMCs or T cells enriched from blood (not recorded which). This chain links TRBV6-5 with TRBJ2-1, with 12 positions matching TRBD1. In DNA form, the CDR3 reads TGTGCCAGCGGCCGGCCGGGACAGGGGGCTAATGAGCAGTTCTTC. It encodes CASGRPGQGANEQFF.